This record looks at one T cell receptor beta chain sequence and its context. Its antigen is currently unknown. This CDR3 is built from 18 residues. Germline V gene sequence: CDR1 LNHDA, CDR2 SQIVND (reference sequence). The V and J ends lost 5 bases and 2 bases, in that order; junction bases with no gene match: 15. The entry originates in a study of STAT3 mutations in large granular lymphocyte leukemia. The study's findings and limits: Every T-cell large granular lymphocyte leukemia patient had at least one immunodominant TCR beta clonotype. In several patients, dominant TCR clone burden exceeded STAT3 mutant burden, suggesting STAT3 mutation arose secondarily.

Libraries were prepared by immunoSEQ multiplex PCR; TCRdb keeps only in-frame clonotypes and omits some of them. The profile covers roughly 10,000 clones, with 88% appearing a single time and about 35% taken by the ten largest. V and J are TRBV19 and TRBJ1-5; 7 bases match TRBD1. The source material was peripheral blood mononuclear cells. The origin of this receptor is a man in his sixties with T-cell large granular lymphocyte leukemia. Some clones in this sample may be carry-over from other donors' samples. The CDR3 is CASSSTSTGRNGNQPQHF. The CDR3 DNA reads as TGTGCCAGTAGTTCCACGTCGACAGGGAGGAACGGCAATCAGCCCCAGCATTTT.